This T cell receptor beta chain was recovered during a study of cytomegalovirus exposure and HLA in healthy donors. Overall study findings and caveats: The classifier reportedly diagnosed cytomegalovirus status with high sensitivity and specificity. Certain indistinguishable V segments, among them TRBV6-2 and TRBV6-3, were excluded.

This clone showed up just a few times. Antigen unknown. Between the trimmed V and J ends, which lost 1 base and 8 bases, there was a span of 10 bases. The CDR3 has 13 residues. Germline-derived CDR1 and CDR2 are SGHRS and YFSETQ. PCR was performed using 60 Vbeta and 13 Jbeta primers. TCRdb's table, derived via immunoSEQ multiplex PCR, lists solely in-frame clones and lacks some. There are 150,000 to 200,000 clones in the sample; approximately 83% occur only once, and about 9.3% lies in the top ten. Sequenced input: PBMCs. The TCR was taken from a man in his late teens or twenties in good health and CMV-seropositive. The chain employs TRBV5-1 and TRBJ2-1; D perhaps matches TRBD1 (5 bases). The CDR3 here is CASSLSGRYEQFF. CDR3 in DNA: TGCGCCAGCAGCTTGTCAGGGCGATATGAGCAGTTCTTC. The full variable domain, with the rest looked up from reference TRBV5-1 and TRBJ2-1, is KAGVTQTPRYLIKTRGQQVTLSCSPISGHRSVSWYQQTPGQGLQFLFEYFSETQRNKGNFPGRFSGRQFSNSRSEMNVSTLELGDSALYLCASSLSGRYEQFFGPGTRLTVL.